The source of this TCR beta chain is a study of blood T cell repertoires in COVID-19. As handled by the study authors: Amplification from reference gene primers served as the basis for estimated nucleated cell counts. Measured with immunoSEQ multiplex PCR; TCRdb has only the in-frame clones, and not every one. Clone size and V and J calls were adopted from that table, with D and trimming inferred from the DNA. The table lists some 190,000 clones, 80% to 90% of them singletons, with roughly 3.5% in the top ten. This CDR3 spans 14 amino acids. In germline, CDR1 is MDHEN, CDR2 SYDVKM. This chain joins TRBV28 and TRBJ1-1, with D possibly TRBD1 on 5 matching bases. This TCR was sampled from a man in his sixties with acute or convalescent COVID-19. What was sequenced was peripheral blood. The CDR3 DNA follows: TGTATCGTGATGTTTGGGCAGGGAAACACTGAAGCTTTCTTT. Protein: CIVMFGQGNTEAFF.